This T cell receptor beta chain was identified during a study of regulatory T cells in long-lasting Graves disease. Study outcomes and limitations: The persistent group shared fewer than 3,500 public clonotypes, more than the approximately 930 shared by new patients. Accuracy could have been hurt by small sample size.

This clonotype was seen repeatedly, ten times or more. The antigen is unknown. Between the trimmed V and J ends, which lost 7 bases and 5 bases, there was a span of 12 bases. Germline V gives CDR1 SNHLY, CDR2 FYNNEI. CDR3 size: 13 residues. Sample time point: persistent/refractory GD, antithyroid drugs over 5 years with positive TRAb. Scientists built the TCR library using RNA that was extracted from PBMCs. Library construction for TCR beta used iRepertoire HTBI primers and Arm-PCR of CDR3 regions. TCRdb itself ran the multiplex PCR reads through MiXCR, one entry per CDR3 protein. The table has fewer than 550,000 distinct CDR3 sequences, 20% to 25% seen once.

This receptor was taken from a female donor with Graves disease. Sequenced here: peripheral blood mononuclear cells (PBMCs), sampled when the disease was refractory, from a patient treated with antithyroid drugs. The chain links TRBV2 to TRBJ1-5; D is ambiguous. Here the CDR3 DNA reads TGTGCCAGCATGGGCCGCGGCTATCAGCCCCAGCATTTT. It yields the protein CASMGRGYQPQHF.